This TCR beta chain emerged from a study of T cells after yellow fever vaccination. Study conclusions and caveats: Abundant clonotypes (contaminants from the bulk population) could be present in FACS-sorted repertoires. Re-detected after boosting: most primary clones, 96% of CD4 and 80% to 90% of CD8. A weaker but faster secondary response was observed, peaking on day 5 versus 15.

Trimming took 5 bases from V and 7 from J, leaving 21 bases between them. There are 16 residues in the CDR3. In TCRdb, the 5' RACE reads were re-called with MiXCR into one record per CDR3 protein. The sample shows about 220,000 distinct CDR3 sequences, 3% to 3.5% of them seen only once. This clonotype was seen a few times. Its matching antigen is unknown. Source: CD4+ T cells sorted from PBMCs, taken 10 days after the yellow fever booster vaccination. This TCR derives from a man between 18 and 35 years old who received the YFV17D yellow fever vaccine. The chain uses TRBV12-3 or TRBV12-4 and TRBJ2-1; D might be TRBD1 or TRBD2, each matching 6 bases. The CDR3, as DNA: TGTGCCAGCAGTCCCCTGGGGGCCGGGGGTGGTAATGAGCAGTTCTTC. Encoded protein: CASSPLGAGGGNEQFF.